These T cell receptor beta chains were read from a single sample in a study of CD8 T cells in ankylosing spondylitis. TCRdb called the 5' RACE reads again in MiXCR, with one record for every CDR3 protein. The table has roughly 280,000 distinct CDR3 sequences, 20% seen once. The sequencing sample was made of blood, either unsorted or a sorted T cell fraction (not recorded which). All receptors come from a male donor with ankylosing spondylitis or in good health (not recorded which). Each CDR3 is given with its conserved first and last residue. The order of the fields is J gene, clone size, V gene, D gene, CDR3 length, CDR3 DNA, CDR3 protein. D genes are given only for firm matches. Expanded clones are given a class, and other clones once, few, many or no size at all.

j_call: TRBJ1-2
clone_size: few
v_call: TRBV29-1
d_call: -
cdr3_length: 14
cdr3_nt: TGCAGCGTTCCTACCCGGGGCACTGGGTATGGCTACACCTTC
cdr3_aa: CSVPTRGTGYGYTF

j_call: TRBJ2-3
clone_size: few
v_call: TRBV7-6
d_call: -
cdr3_length: 17
cdr3_nt: TGTGCCAGCAGCTTATTCTCGCGAGGGAATCCCACAGATACGCAGTATTTT
cdr3_aa: CASSLFSRGNPTDTQYF

j_call: TRBJ2-5
clone_size: -
v_call: TRBV5-5
d_call: -
cdr3_length: 14
cdr3_nt: TGTGCCAGCACCGACTTGGCGGGGCAAGAGACCCAGTACTTC
cdr3_aa: CASTDLAGQETQYF

j_call: TRBJ2-1
clone_size: few
v_call: TRBV28
d_call: TRBD2
cdr3_length: 14
cdr3_nt: TGTGCCAGCAGTTTTTCCCGGGGGGGTAATGAGCAGTTCTTC
cdr3_aa: CASSFSRGGNEQFF

j_call: TRBJ1-1
clone_size: -
v_call: TRBV30
d_call: -
cdr3_length: 13
cdr3_nt: TGTGCCTGGAGTGTAGGTCCGGGGACTGAAGCTTTCTTT
cdr3_aa: CAWSVGPGTEAFF

j_call: TRBJ2-2
clone_size: -
v_call: TRBV7-3
d_call: -
cdr3_length: 17
cdr3_nt: TGTGCCAGCAGCCCACAAGGGACCTTCTCGAACACCGGGGAGCTGTTTTTT
cdr3_aa: CASSPQGTFSNTGELFF

j_call: TRBJ2-1
clone_size: many
v_call: TRBV24-1
d_call: -
cdr3_length: 13
cdr3_nt: TGTGCCACCAGTGATTTCTCGGGGGATGAGCAGTTCTTC
cdr3_aa: CATSDFSGDEQFF

j_call: TRBJ2-1
clone_size: -
v_call: TRBV14
d_call: -
cdr3_length: 15
cdr3_nt: TGTGCCAGCAGCCAAGGCGTCAGGGATGGGAATGAGCAGTTCTTC
cdr3_aa: CASSQGVRDGNEQFF

j_call: TRBJ2-5
clone_size: few
v_call: TRBV12-3/TRBV12-4
d_call: -
cdr3_length: 11
cdr3_nt: TGTGCCAGCAGGTTTGGCGAGACCCAGTACTTC
cdr3_aa: CASRFGETQYF

j_call: TRBJ2-3
clone_size: -
v_call: TRBV28
d_call: -
cdr3_length: 13
cdr3_nt: TGTGCCAGCAGTCCGGGACACCAAGATACGCAGTATTTT
cdr3_aa: CASSPGHQDTQYF

j_call: TRBJ2-2
clone_size: -
v_call: TRBV28
d_call: -
cdr3_length: 13
cdr3_nt: TGTGCCAGCAGTTTGAAGAACACCGGGGAGCTGTTTTTT
cdr3_aa: CASSLKNTGELFF

j_call: TRBJ2-1
clone_size: -
v_call: TRBV5-1
d_call: -
cdr3_length: 13
cdr3_nt: TGCGCCAGCAGCTCCCAGGACGGGAATGAGCAGTTCTTC
cdr3_aa: CASSSQDGNEQFF

j_call: TRBJ2-5
clone_size: -
v_call: TRBV20-1
d_call: TRBD2
cdr3_length: 15
cdr3_nt: TGCAGTGCTAGAGTAAGGGAGGGCCTCGGACAGACCCAGTACTTC
cdr3_aa: CSARVREGLGQTQYF

j_call: TRBJ2-3
clone_size: -
v_call: TRBV28
d_call: -
cdr3_length: 14
cdr3_nt: TGTGCCAGCAGTAAGGCTAGTAGCACAGATACGCAGTATTTT
cdr3_aa: CASSKASSTDTQYF

j_call: TRBJ1-5
clone_size: few
v_call: TRBV28
d_call: TRBD1
cdr3_length: 15
cdr3_nt: TGTGCCAGCAGTCTTCGGACAGGGTCTTCGCGGCCCCAGCATTTT
cdr3_aa: CASSLRTGSSRPQHF

j_call: TRBJ2-3
clone_size: -
v_call: TRBV5-1
d_call: TRBD2
cdr3_length: 16
cdr3_nt: TGCGCCAGCAGCTTGGGTCTAGCGGGGACCACAGATACGCAGTATTTT
cdr3_aa: CASSLGLAGTTDTQYF

j_call: TRBJ2-3
clone_size: once
v_call: TRBV7-8
d_call: -
cdr3_length: 16
cdr3_nt: TGTGCCAGCAGCCTATCCCGGGCGGGGAGCACAGATACGCAGTATTTT
cdr3_aa: CASSLSRAGSTDTQYF

j_call: TRBJ2-5
clone_size: many
v_call: TRBV12-3/TRBV12-4
d_call: TRBD1
cdr3_length: 16
cdr3_nt: TGTGCCAGCAGCCGCTCGGGACAGGGGCCCCAAGAGACCCAGTACTTC
cdr3_aa: CASSRSGQGPQETQYF

j_call: TRBJ2-1
clone_size: -
v_call: TRBV5-6
d_call: TRBD2
cdr3_length: 18
cdr3_nt: TGTGCCAGCAGCTTGGTCACAGCGGCGGGAGAATCCTACAATGAGCAGTTCTTC
cdr3_aa: CASSLVTAAGESYNEQFF

j_call: TRBJ1-1
clone_size: few
v_call: TRBV4-1
d_call: TRBD1
cdr3_length: 13
cdr3_nt: TGCGCCAGCAGCCAACCTCTACAGGGGGAAGCTTTCTTT
cdr3_aa: CASSQPLQGEAFF

j_call: TRBJ2-1
clone_size: many
v_call: TRBV28
d_call: -
cdr3_length: 16
cdr3_nt: TGTGCCAGCAGGAAGAGCATGGCTAGCGCGTACAATGAGCAGTTCTTC
cdr3_aa: CASRKSMASAYNEQFF

j_call: TRBJ1-1
clone_size: -
v_call: TRBV18
d_call: -
cdr3_length: 17
cdr3_nt: TGTGCCAGCTCACCTCGCGGGGAGGCCTGGGTGGACACTGAAGCTTTCTTT
cdr3_aa: CASSPRGEAWVDTEAFF

j_call: TRBJ2-3
clone_size: -
v_call: TRBV27
d_call: -
cdr3_length: 13
cdr3_nt: TGTGCCAGCAGCTATGGCAGTCCAGATACGCAGTATTTT
cdr3_aa: CASSYGSPDTQYF

j_call: TRBJ1-4
clone_size: -
v_call: TRBV5-1
d_call: -
cdr3_length: 15
cdr3_nt: TGCGCCAGCAGCTTGGTCGGGACGTATAATGAAAAACTGTTTTTT
cdr3_aa: CASSLVGTYNEKLFF

j_call: TRBJ1-4
clone_size: -
v_call: TRBV30
d_call: TRBD1
cdr3_length: 11
cdr3_nt: TGTGCCAGCCGCCCCGACAGGGTTCTGTTTTTT
cdr3_aa: CASRPDRVLFF

j_call: TRBJ2-2
clone_size: -
v_call: TRBV2
d_call: TRBD2
cdr3_length: 18
cdr3_nt: TGTGCCAGCAGAGACTCCGGGACTAGCGGAGGGAACACCGGGGAGCTGTTTTTT
cdr3_aa: CASRDSGTSGGNTGELFF

j_call: TRBJ2-1
clone_size: few
v_call: TRBV20-1
d_call: TRBD2
cdr3_length: 13
cdr3_nt: TGCAGTGCTAGTGCGGGAGGGCCCAATGAGCAGTTCTTC
cdr3_aa: CSASAGGPNEQFF

j_call: TRBJ2-2
clone_size: few
v_call: TRBV9
d_call: -
cdr3_length: 13
cdr3_nt: TGTGCCAGCAGCGGAGGGGCCACCGGGGAGCTGTTTTTT
cdr3_aa: CASSGGATGELFF

j_call: TRBJ1-5
clone_size: few
v_call: TRBV21-1
d_call: -
cdr3_length: 14
cdr3_nt: TGTGCCAGCAGCAAAGCTCAGCGGGGTCAGCCCCAGCATTTT
cdr3_aa: CASSKAQRGQPQHF

j_call: TRBJ2-3
clone_size: many
v_call: TRBV12-3/TRBV12-4
d_call: -
cdr3_length: 15
cdr3_nt: TGTGCCAGCAGTTTCAGGGGGGCGAACACAGATACGCAGTATTTT
cdr3_aa: CASSFRGANTDTQYF

j_call: TRBJ1-4
clone_size: few
v_call: TRBV5-1
d_call: -
cdr3_length: 13
cdr3_nt: TGCGCCAGCAGCTTGGCCCAGGGGGAAAAACTGTTTTTT
cdr3_aa: CASSLAQGEKLFF

j_call: TRBJ2-2
clone_size: many
v_call: TRBV7-9
d_call: TRBD2
cdr3_length: 16
cdr3_nt: TGTGCCAGCAGCTTAGAGGGACTAGCGACCACCGGGGAGCTGTTTTTT
cdr3_aa: CASSLEGLATTGELFF

j_call: TRBJ2-3
clone_size: -
v_call: TRBV7-6
d_call: TRBD1
cdr3_length: 15
cdr3_nt: TGTGCCAGCAGCTTAAGACAGGGAGTTACAGATACGCAGTATTTT
cdr3_aa: CASSLRQGVTDTQYF

j_call: TRBJ1-2
clone_size: -
v_call: TRBV6-1
d_call: TRBD1
cdr3_length: 17
cdr3_nt: TGTGCCAGCACCGAAGCGATGCCAGGGGGAACGGGCTATGGCTACACCTTC
cdr3_aa: CASTEAMPGGTGYGYTF

j_call: TRBJ2-1
clone_size: -
v_call: TRBV20-1
d_call: TRBD2
cdr3_length: 18
cdr3_nt: TGCAGTGCTAGAAGCACTAGCGGGAGGGCCGGTCCCTACAATGAGCAGTTCTTC
cdr3_aa: CSARSTSGRAGPYNEQFF

j_call: TRBJ1-4
clone_size: few
v_call: TRBV3-1
d_call: -
cdr3_length: 14
cdr3_nt: TGTGCCAGCAGCCAAAGGCGGGTTGGCGAAAAACTGTTTTTT
cdr3_aa: CASSQRRVGEKLFF

j_call: TRBJ1-4
clone_size: many
v_call: TRBV5-5
d_call: -
cdr3_length: 17
cdr3_nt: TGTGCCAGCAGCTTGATTTTAGGCAGGGCAACTAATGAAAAACTGTTTTTT
cdr3_aa: CASSLILGRATNEKLFF

j_call: TRBJ2-6
clone_size: -
v_call: TRBV5-6
d_call: -
cdr3_length: 15
cdr3_nt: TGTGCCAGCAGCTTCCCAGGGTCTGGGGCCAACGTCCTGACTTTC
cdr3_aa: CASSFPGSGANVLTF

j_call: TRBJ2-2
clone_size: few
v_call: TRBV12-3/TRBV12-4
d_call: -
cdr3_length: 15
cdr3_nt: TGTGCCAGCATTAAAGACGGAAAATTCACCGGGGAGCTGTTTTTT
cdr3_aa: CASIKDGKFTGELFF

j_call: TRBJ1-1
clone_size: few
v_call: TRBV3-1
d_call: -
cdr3_length: 15
cdr3_nt: TGTGCCAGCAGCCCACACAGCGGGGCTAGCACTGAAGCTTTCTTT
cdr3_aa: CASSPHSGASTEAFF

j_call: TRBJ1-2
clone_size: few
v_call: TRBV21-1
d_call: -
cdr3_length: 14
cdr3_nt: TGTGCCAGCAGGAAAACGTGGATTCGACAGGGCTTTACCTTC
cdr3_aa: CASRKTWIRQGFTF

j_call: TRBJ2-4
clone_size: -
v_call: TRBV5-1
d_call: TRBD2
cdr3_length: 16
cdr3_nt: TGCGCCAGCAGCCTAGGGCAGGGACTAGCGGGAAACATTCAGTACTTC
cdr3_aa: CASSLGQGLAGNIQYF

j_call: TRBJ1-2
clone_size: many
v_call: TRBV20-1
d_call: -
cdr3_length: 13
cdr3_nt: TGCAGTGCTATCAGGCAGGGTAACTATGGCTACACCTTC
cdr3_aa: CSAIRQGNYGYTF

j_call: TRBJ1-4
clone_size: -
v_call: TRBV28
d_call: -
cdr3_length: 16
cdr3_nt: TGTGCCAGCAGAGTCGGACAGAAACCAACTAATGAAAAACTGTTTTTT
cdr3_aa: CASRVGQKPTNEKLFF

j_call: TRBJ2-2
clone_size: few
v_call: TRBV12-3/TRBV12-4
d_call: -
cdr3_length: 18
cdr3_nt: TGTGCCAGCAGTCCCCCCCCATCGGGAAATTCGAACACCGGGGAGCTGTTTTTT
cdr3_aa: CASSPPPSGNSNTGELFF

j_call: TRBJ1-6
clone_size: many
v_call: TRBV5-1
d_call: -
cdr3_length: 14
cdr3_nt: TGCGCCAGCAGCTTGGAGGGTCCCGCCCCGGCCCTCCACTTT
cdr3_aa: CASSLEGPAPALHF

j_call: TRBJ2-1
clone_size: few
v_call: TRBV20-1
d_call: -
cdr3_length: 16
cdr3_nt: TGCAGTGCTAGAGATCTAACGCCGAGCTCCTACAATGAGCAGTTCTTC
cdr3_aa: CSARDLTPSSYNEQFF

j_call: TRBJ2-1
clone_size: -
v_call: TRBV20-1
d_call: -
cdr3_length: 14
cdr3_nt: TGCAGTGCTAGCCTACCCAAAACGGTCAATGCGCAGTTCTTC
cdr3_aa: CSASLPKTVNAQFF

j_call: TRBJ1-2
clone_size: many
v_call: TRBV20-1
d_call: -
cdr3_length: 14
cdr3_nt: TGCAGTGCTAGAGATCGGATAAGATACAATGGCTACACCTTC
cdr3_aa: CSARDRIRYNGYTF

j_call: TRBJ2-3
clone_size: many
v_call: TRBV5-1
d_call: TRBD1
cdr3_length: 14
cdr3_nt: TGCGCCAGCCGTAATGGACAGGGGTCAGATACGCAGTATTTT
cdr3_aa: CASRNGQGSDTQYF

j_call: TRBJ1-6
clone_size: -
v_call: TRBV28
d_call: -
cdr3_length: 15
cdr3_nt: TGTGCCAGCAGTTTCGTTGGACAAAATAATTCACCCCTCCACTTT
cdr3_aa: CASSFVGQNNSPLHF

j_call: TRBJ1-2
clone_size: -
v_call: TRBV27
d_call: -
cdr3_length: 13
cdr3_nt: TGTGCCAGCAGTCCGGGGTTTCGGTATGGCTACACCTTC
cdr3_aa: CASSPGFRYGYTF